The present entry profiles one T cell receptor beta chain with its context. No cognate antigen has been identified for it. Base qualities are not recorded, but no much larger clone differs from it by a single base. The data stem from a study of response to subunit inactivated influenza vaccine listed by TCRdb under 2018. For the study in its entirety: To follow how T cells responded to a trivalent subunit inactivated influenza vaccine, the researchers relied on deep quantitative profiling of the T cell receptor repertoire. Summary of the overall study and its limitations: It was suggested by the authors that each seasonal influenza vaccination may recruit only a limited number of new T cells.

Library method: RT-PCR. The sequencer was an Illumina HiSeq 2500. Using fastp trimming at Q25 and MiXCR clonotype assembly, TCRdb reanalyzed the public sequencing data and kept in-frame beta chains. Merged by CDR3 protein, the rows form single entries marked with the most common genes and DNA. The table for this sample lists roughly 650,000 distinct CDR3 sequences; around 15% of them were counted only once. The top ten clones comprise 6.5% to 8% of the sample. CDR1 and CDR2 are read off the germline V gene as SNHLY and FYNNEI. Spanning cysteine to phenylalanine, the CDR3 consists of 12 amino acids. Just the 36-base CDR3 DNA is kept, in frame starting at base 1. V drops 7 bases and J drops 4 bases, leaving 9 bases in between.

This TCR came from a man aged 45-65 years who received an inactivated influenza vaccine. Donor details come from another sample of the same person, matched by shared clones. The specimen comprised PBMCs from blood, sampled around 15 days before vaccination. Recombination joined TRBV2 with TRBJ2-3; the D region possibly corresponds to TRBD2 (6 bases align). The CDR3 region reads CASKGEADTQYF. At the DNA level, the sequence is TGTGCCAGCAAAGGGGAGGCAGATACGCAGTATTTT.